These 32 T cell receptor beta chains were all obtained from the same sample, sequenced in a study of control samples from healthy donors and cancer patients. Clones were read by immunoSEQ multiplex PCR, and TCRdb kept only the in-frame ones, dropping some. The sample gives roughly 180,000 clones, around 94% of which show up once; roughly 1.3% is in the top ten. Sequenced sample: blood. Receptors originate from a woman younger than 35 in good health.

This chain uses TRBV18 with TRBJ1-3; TRBD1 might be the D (6 bases). Deletions cut 6 bases from V and 0 bases from J, with 15 bases between. Germline V lookup: CDR1 KGHSH, CDR2 LQKENI. This CDR3 has 16 residues. CDR3 bases: TGTGCCAGCTCGCTCAGGGGCCCGTCCTCTGGAAACACCATATATTTT. It codes for CASSLRGPSSGNTIYF.

The chain has TRBV12-5 and TRBJ1-2; 9 nucleotides align to TRBD1. J was trimmed by 6 bases and V by 2 bases; bases with no gene match: 4. CDR3 length equals 14 residues. Germline loops: CDR1 LGHNT, CDR2 FRNRAP. CDR3 nucleotide sequence: TGTGCTAGTGGTTTGACAGGGGGCCTCAATGGCTACACCTTC. The encoded protein is CASGLTGGLNGYTF.

J is TRBJ1-5 and V is TRBV10-2, with D possibly TRBD1 on 6 matching bases. The CDR3 loop spans 14 amino acids. Trimming shortened V by 3 bases and J by 4 bases, and 10 bases separated the two germline ends. Germline V gives CDR1 WSHSY, CDR2 SAAADI. The CDR3: CASSETGRNQPQHF. The CDR3 DNA follows: TGCGCCAGCAGTGAAACAGGGCGGAATCAGCCCCAGCATTTT.

The chain joins TRBV27 to TRBJ1-2; 8 bases are a match to TRBD1. The trim removed 3 bases at V and 8 bases at J, leaving 11 bases unmatched. The CDR3 totals 15 residues. CDR1 and CDR2 (germline): MNHEY, SMNVEV (reference sequence). The CDR3 nucleotides are TGTGCCAGCAGTTTGGGACAGGTTGCGGGTAGCGGCTACACCTTC. It codes for CASSLGQVAGSGYTF.

This chain connects TRBV6-2 or TRBV6-3 to TRBJ1-3; D possibly corresponds to TRBD1 (5 bases). Germline V gene sequence: CDR1 MNHEY, CDR2 SVGEGT. V lost 0 bases and J 4 bases, leaving 13 bases between the germline ends. This CDR3 is built from 16 residues. The CDR3 region is CASSYSPGVGGNTIYF. In DNA form, the CDR3 reads TGTGCCAGCAGTTACTCACCGGGGGTCGGCGGAAACACCATATATTTT.

The V call is TRBV5-6, the J call TRBJ2-6; no reliable D call. Looked up from germline, CDR1 is SGHDT and CDR2 is YYEEEE. This CDR3 comprises 16 residues. V lost 1 base to trimming and J lost 0 bases, with 8 bases between them. In DNA, the CDR3 is TGTGCCAGCAGCTTGCGTGGAAACTCTGGGGCCAACGTCCTGACTTTC. It codes for CASSLRGNSGANVLTF.

V usage is TRBV6-2 or TRBV6-3 and J usage is TRBJ2-5; D possibly corresponds to TRBD2 (6 bases). From germline, CDR1 is MNHEY and CDR2 SVGEGT. Trimming cost V 4 bases and J 2 bases, with 14 bases left between them. The CDR3 covers 15 residues. In nucleotides, the CDR3 is TGTGCCAGCAGTTCGGGGAGGCACGTACAAGAGACCCAGTACTTC. This gives the protein CASSSGRHVQETQYF.

CDR3 sequence reads: CASSKVGLNTEAFF. In nucleotides, the CDR3 is TGTGCCAGCAGCAAAGTAGGGCTTAACACTGAAGCTTTCTTT. The gene calls are TRBV21-1 and TRBJ1-1. TRBV21-1 is given as a pseudogene. The CDR3 covers 14 residues.

The chain is built from TRBV6-5 and TRBJ2-7; 7 positions match TRBD1. CDR1 and CDR2 from the germline V gene are MNHEY and SVGAGI. The CDR3 is 13 residues long. The V and J ends lost 2 bases and 4 bases, in that order; junction bases with no gene match: 2. The CDR3 sequence: CASSYRGQYEQYF. The CDR3 region has the DNA TGTGCCAGCAGTTACAGGGGGCAGTACGAGCAGTACTTC.

J is TRBJ2-3 and V is TRBV5-1; D call uncertain. Germline V gives CDR1 SGHRS, CDR2 YFSETQ. With 4 bases removed from V and 5 bases from J, the gap between germline ends came to 14 bases. The CDR3 has 14 amino acids. CDR3 DNA: TGCGCCAGCAGCGTGCCTGCACAGAGAGATACGCAGTATTTT. This sequence encodes CASSVPAQRDTQYF.

The chain links TRBV11-2 to TRBJ2-2, with D possibly called TRBD1 or TRBD2 (5 bases each). CDR1 is SGHAT, CDR2 FQNNGV, per germline. Trimming removed 4 bases from V and 4 bases from J, with 10 bases in between. The CDR3 contains 14 residues. The CDR3 region has the DNA TGTGCCAGCAGCTGGGGACCGAGCACCGGGGAGCTGTTTTTT. Protein sequence: CASSWGPSTGELFF.

V and J are TRBV3-1 (or the pseudogene TRBV3-2) and TRBJ2-1, with D perhaps TRBD1 or TRBD2 (5 bases each). Germline CDR1 and CDR2: LGHDT and YNNKEL (reference sequence). The V gene lost 0 bases and the J gene lost 1 base, with 10 bases spanning the gap. The CDR3 consists of 16 residues. Here the CDR3 DNA reads TGTGCCAGCAGCCAAGATGGGGGTCGGTCCTACAATGAGCAGTTCTTC. Its translation is CASSQDGGRSYNEQFF.

This clone has just one count. The chain uses TRBV6-5 and TRBJ1-1; D unresolved. This CDR3 spans 13 amino acids. Trimming shortened V by 1 base and J by 4 bases, and 7 bases separated the two germline ends. Germline-derived CDR1 and CDR2 are MNHEY and SVGAGI. DNA of the CDR3: TGTGCCAGCAGTTACTTTGGGGTCACTGAAGCTTTCTTT. It encodes CASSYFGVTEAFF.

This sequence joins TRBV12-5 and TRBJ1-2; D might be TRBD1 (5 bases). The CDR3 loop spans 15 amino acids. Germline CDR1 is LGHNT and CDR2 is FRNRAP. Trimming pared 7 bases from V and 4 bases from J, leaving 19 bases between. As DNA, the CDR3 is TGTGCTAGTGCCCTATCGGTGGGGCGGTCCTATGGCTACACCTTC. Its translation: CASALSVGRSYGYTF.

V and J are TRBV10-3 and TRBJ1-5; D ambiguous. CDR3 size: 16 residues. V shed 0 bases and J shed 4 bases, with 13 bases lying between them. The V gene's germline CDR1 is ENHRY and CDR2 SYGVKD. The DNA of the CDR3 is TGTGCCATCAGTGAGTCATGGTCCGGCACTAATCAGCCCCAGCATTTT. Translated: CAISESWSGTNQPQHF.

V usage is TRBV19 and J usage is TRBJ2-3, with TRBD2 matching 16 bases. V was pared by 7 bases and J by 0 bases, with 13 bases of the junction left unmatched. Germline-derived CDR1 and CDR2 are LNHDA and SQIVND (reference sequence). This CDR3 comprises 20 residues. Here the CDR3 reads CASTPPPGLAGGTSTDTQYF. The CDR3 region has the DNA TGTGCCAGTACCCCACCGCCGGGACTAGCGGGAGGGACTAGCACAGATACGCAGTATTTT.

This rearrangement joins TRBV7-9 to TRBJ1-1; D unclear. The CDR3 sequence is 15 residues long. With 2 bases removed from V and 1 base from J, the gap between germline ends came to 11 bases. CDR1 is SEHNR and CDR2 is FQNEAQ in the germline V gene (reference sequence). DNA for the CDR3: TGTGCCAGCAGCTTAAGTTTTTGGCAGAACACTGAAGCTTTCTTT. Protein: CASSLSFWQNTEAFF.

The V call is TRBV24-1, the J call TRBJ1-2; D is unclear. This CDR3 is built from 13 residues. Germline CDR1 KGHDR, CDR2 SFDVKD. Trimming cost V 0 bases and J 7 bases, with 8 bases left between them. The CDR3: CATSDLRGVGYTF. The CDR3 nucleotides read TGTGCCACCAGTGATTTGCGGGGAGTTGGCTACACCTTC.

The J gene is TRBJ1-6, the V gene TRBV27, with TRBD1 matching 7 bases. The CDR3 extends over 15 amino acids. With 4 bases clipped from V and 6 bases from J, the junction kept 6 bases outside the gene matches. Per the germline V gene, CDR1 is MNHEY and CDR2 is SMNVEV (reference sequence). The CDR3 bases are TGTGCCAGCAGTTCCGACAGGGACGCTAATTCACCCCTCCACTTT. Amino acids: CASSSDRDANSPLHF.

V and J are TRBV7-2 and TRBJ2-7, with 9 bases lining up with TRBD1. Germline V CDR1 and CDR2: SGHTA, FQGNSA. CDR3 length: 15 residues. J lost 6 bases, V lost 5 bases, and 11 bases had no gene match. The CDR3 spells CASSANPGQGREQYF. The DNA of the CDR3 is TGTGCCAGCAGCGCAAACCCGGGACAGGGACGCGAGCAGTACTTC.

Comments on this clone: This sample also contains other DNA sequences that code for the same CDR3. The chain has TRBV18 and TRBJ1-2; D ambiguous. Germline-derived CDR1 and CDR2 are KGHSH and LQKENI. The CDR3 has 13 residues. Trimming took off 2 bases at V and 3 bases at J, with 7 bases between the two ends. DNA for the CDR3: TGTGCCAGCTCACCAAGTGGGGACTATGGCTACACCTTC. Its translation: CASSPSGDYGYTF.

The V call is TRBV18, the J call TRBJ1-2, with 7 bases lining up with TRBD1. Per the germline V gene, CDR1 is KGHSH and CDR2 is LQKENI. J gave up 4 bases and V 3 bases, and 8 bases lay outside the gene matches. The CDR3 contains 15 residues. This chain's CDR3 is CASSPRDSFLYGYTF. Written as DNA, the CDR3 is TGTGCCAGCTCACCTCGGGACAGTTTCCTCTATGGCTACACCTTC.

This chain connects TRBV27 to TRBJ2-1; D is unresolved. Trimming stripped 4 bases from V and 5 bases from J, with 12 bases between. Germline V gene sequence: CDR1 MNHEY, CDR2 SMNVEV (reference sequence). This CDR3 has 14 residues. CDR3 sequence reads: CASSSKQWNNEQFF. In DNA form, the CDR3 reads TGTGCCAGCAGTTCGAAACAGTGGAACAATGAGCAGTTCTTC.

The V call is TRBV11-1, the J call TRBJ2-7, with D unclear. The CDR3 runs 13 residues. Between the trimmed V and J ends, which lost 3 bases and 1 base, there was a span of 7 bases. Germline V gene data show CDR1 as SGHAT and CDR2 as FQDESV (reference sequence). In DNA, the CDR3 is TGTGCCAGCAGCTTTAGCACTTCCTACGAGCAGTACTTC. It translates to CASSFSTSYEQYF.

The chain uses TRBV5-1 and TRBJ1-4, with TRBD1 as a possible D gene (5 bases). The CDR3 runs 14 residues. Per the germline V gene, CDR1 is SGHRS and CDR2 is YFSETQ. V lost 1 base to trimming and J lost 7 bases, with 11 bases between them. The CDR3 region has the DNA TGCGCCAGCAGCTTGCGGCAGGGAGGTGAAAAACTGTTTTTT. Its translation: CASSLRQGGEKLFF.

The V call is TRBV7-9, the J call TRBJ2-5, with D tentatively TRBD1 or TRBD2 (6 bases each). Trimming removed 5 bases at V and 5 bases at J, with 21 bases between. Per the germline V gene, CDR1 is SEHNR and CDR2 is FQNEAQ (reference sequence). This CDR3 contains 16 residues. Here the CDR3 DNA reads TGTGCCAGCAGCAGGGGGGACACCACGGAGGGGGAGACCCAGTACTTC. Its protein product is CASSRGDTTEGETQYF.

The V and J genes are TRBV18 and TRBJ1-1, with TRBD1 identical over 10 bases. Germline V gene data show CDR1 as KGHSH and CDR2 as LQKENI. The CDR3 covers 14 residues. V lost 2 bases, J lost 4 bases, and 1 base stayed unmatched. The CDR3: CASSPGQGVTEAFF. In DNA, the CDR3 is TGTGCCAGCTCACCAGGACAGGGGGTCACTGAAGCTTTCTTT.

This rearrangement joins TRBV19 to TRBJ1-3; D ambiguous. CDR3 length: 13 amino acids. The V gene lost 6 bases and the J gene lost 0 bases, with 6 bases spanning the gap. CDR1 is LNHDA and CDR2 is SQIVND in the germline V gene (reference sequence). In DNA form, the CDR3 reads TGTGCCAGTAGGCGGGGCTCTGGAAACACCATATATTTT. Amino acid sequence: CASRRGSGNTIYF.

Only one count was recorded for this clone. This chain joins TRBV6-1 and TRBJ1-5; no reliable D call. V lost 2 bases, J lost 3 bases, and 11 bases lay in between. Germline V lookup: CDR1 MNHNS, CDR2 SASEGT. This CDR3 region has 15 residues. CDR3 region: CASSENARDNQPQHF. For the CDR3, the DNA is TGTGCCAGCAGTGAAAATGCGAGGGACAATCAGCCCCAGCATTTT.

V usage is TRBV3-1 (or the pseudogene TRBV3-2) and J usage is TRBJ2-7; 9 nucleotides match TRBD2. Per the germline V gene, CDR1 is LGHDT and CDR2 is YNNKEL (reference sequence). Losses at the gene ends were 1 base for V and 4 bases for J; bases not matched to a gene: 11. The CDR3 is 17 amino acids. In nucleotides, the CDR3 is TGTGCCAGCAGCCAAGGGATCCTGCGGGAGGGCCCGTACGAGCAGTACTTC. This sequence encodes CASSQGILREGPYEQYF.

The rearrangement uses TRBV11-2 and TRBJ2-7; D perhaps matches TRBD1 (5 bases). CDR1 is SGHAT and CDR2 is FQNNGV in the germline V gene. Trimming shortened V by 6 bases and J by 1 base, and 13 bases separated the two germline ends. The CDR3 sequence is 14 residues long. CDR3 loop: CASSQKGQSYEQYF. The CDR3 DNA follows: TGTGCCAGCAGTCAAAAAGGACAATCCTACGAGCAGTACTTC.

This chain links TRBV24-1 with TRBJ2-1; D tentatively reads TRBD1 or TRBD2 (6 bases each). V was cut by 3 bases and J by 0 bases, with 11 bases left in between. Germline CDR1 KGHDR, CDR2 SFDVKD. This CDR3 spans 16 amino acids. DNA for the CDR3: TGTGCCACCAGTGATCCCGGGGGCCGCTCCTACAATGAGCAGTTCTTC. It yields the protein CATSDPGGRSYNEQFF.